This T cell receptor beta chain was profiled in a study of cytomegalovirus exposure and HLA in healthy donors. PCR primers comprised 60 Vbeta and 13 Jbeta primers. Sequenced by immunoSEQ multiplex PCR; TCRdb stores in-frame clones only, minus some. This sample carries tens of thousands of clones, around 75% of them seen once, and the ten largest clones take about 7%. Sequenced material: PBMCs. The clonotype comes from a woman aged 40 to 50 in good health and CMV-seronegative.

In DNA, the CDR3 is TGTGCCAGCAGTGAACTAGGCCAAGAGACCCAGTACTTC. Protein product: CASSELGQETQYF. The chain couples TRBV2 to TRBJ2-5, with D unresolved. Trimming took 2 bases from V and 1 from J, leaving 5 bases between them. Germline V gene sequence: CDR1 SNHLY, CDR2 FYNNEI. The CDR3 has 13 residues.